This TCR beta chain was recovered during a study of T cell responses to AZD1222 COVID-19 vaccine. As for this clone: Its antigen is as yet unknown.

Assay used: immunoSEQ multiplex PCR; TCRdb lists only in-frame clones, some missing. The sample includes roughly 51,000 clones, approximately 88% seen only once; the top ten take more than 14%. Study findings and constraints: Reportedly, close to half of spike-specific TCRs are directed against unmutated variant regions. In all cases, repertoires were sampled only after the peak T cell response. Just 5 to 7 AZD1222 recipients tested seropositive at baseline. White British ancestry dominated among donors, who included more females, and clonal diversity was possibly underestimated.

The germline V and J ends were trimmed by 1 base and 2 bases, with 7 bases remaining between them. In germline, CDR1 is SGHNT, CDR2 YENEEA. The CDR3 is 14 amino acids. The rearrangement uses TRBV11-3 and TRBJ2-3; the D is unclear. The TCR sequence derives from an adult who received the AZD1222 COVID-19 vaccine. The sequencing here drew on peripheral blood, taken 28 days after the second AZD1222 dose. The CDR3 protein is CASSLGVITDTQYF. For the CDR3, the DNA is TGTGCCAGCAGCTTAGGCGTCATCACAGATACGCAGTATTTT.